Following are 8 T cell receptor beta chains from one sample sequenced in a study of monozygotic twins with inflammatory bowel disease. Each CDR3 protein gets one entry in TCRdb, which reprocessed the 5' RACE reads and gives no DNA. The repertoire table contains roughly 330,000 distinct CDR3 sequences. Sequences were obtained from blood. These receptors were taken from a human donor with ulcerative colitis or Crohn's disease, or a healthy co-twin of an affected twin (not recorded which).

This chain joins TRBV18 and TRBJ2-1. Germline-derived CDR1 and CDR2 are KGHSH and LQKENI. There are 11 residues in the CDR3. The CDR3 loop reads CASSPILEQFF.

The gene calls are TRBV27 and TRBJ2-7; TCRdb lists TRBD1, though no DNA is available to test this call. CDR1 is MNHEY, CDR2 SMNVEV, per germline (reference sequence). This CDR3 has 16 amino acids. This CDR3 is CASSLLGGGSSYEQYF.

The V and J genes are TRBV4-1 and TRBJ2-2; TCRdb calls TRBD1, which cannot be checked without DNA. This CDR3 is 14 amino acids long. In germline, CDR1 is MGHRA, CDR2 YSYEKL. The CDR3 spells CASSQGPLTGELFF.

The rearrangement joins TRBV6-1 to TRBJ1-5; the TRBD1 assignment by TCRdb is unverifiable without DNA. The germline V gene has CDR1 MNHNS and CDR2 SASEGT. CDR3 length: 15 residues. The CDR3 loop is CASNAQGNGNQPQHF.

The chain uses TRBV5-1 and TRBJ2-1; the TCRdb D gene call, TRBD2, has no DNA to confirm it. The CDR3 totals 17 residues. Germline V lookup: CDR1 SGHRS, CDR2 YFSETQ. This chain's CDR3 is CASSPRLAGESGNEQFF. Drawing the rest from reference TRBV5-1 and TRBJ2-1, the complete variable domain is KAGVTQTPRYLIKTRGQQVTLSCSPISGHRSVSWYQQTPGQGLQFLFEYFSETQRNKGNFPGRFSGRQFSNSRSEMNVSTLELGDSALYLCASSPRLAGESGNEQFFGPGTRLTVL.

V usage is TRBV4-1 and J usage is TRBJ2-7; the TRBD1 assignment by TCRdb is unverifiable without DNA. This CDR3 has 17 residues. Germline values: CDR1 MGHRA, CDR2 YSYEKL. CDR3 residues: CASSQGASGFVAYEQYF.

The CDR3 region is CASSIDQGLGGNEQYF. The chain uses TRBV5-6 and TRBJ2-7; TCRdb's D call of TRBD2 is untestable without DNA. The CDR3 covers 16 residues. CDR1 and CDR2 (germline): SGHDT, YYEEEE.

The V and J genes are TRBV5-1 and TRBJ2-1; checking the TCRdb D call of TRBD2 is not possible without DNA. CDR1 and CDR2 (germline): SGHRS, YFSETQ. CDR3 length equals 17 residues. CDR3 sequence: CASSWTSGGLPYNEQFF.